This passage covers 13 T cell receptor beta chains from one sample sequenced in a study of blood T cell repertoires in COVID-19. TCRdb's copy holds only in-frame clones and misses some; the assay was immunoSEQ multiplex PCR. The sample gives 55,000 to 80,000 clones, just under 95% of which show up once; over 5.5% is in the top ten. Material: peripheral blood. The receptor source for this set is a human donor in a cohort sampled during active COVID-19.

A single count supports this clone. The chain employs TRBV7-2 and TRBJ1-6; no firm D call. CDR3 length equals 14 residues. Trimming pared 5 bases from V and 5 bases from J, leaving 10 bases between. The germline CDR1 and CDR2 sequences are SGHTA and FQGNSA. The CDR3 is CASSPPRDNSPLHF. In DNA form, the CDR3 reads TGTGCCAGCAGCCCCCCTCGAGATAATTCACCCCTCCACTTT.

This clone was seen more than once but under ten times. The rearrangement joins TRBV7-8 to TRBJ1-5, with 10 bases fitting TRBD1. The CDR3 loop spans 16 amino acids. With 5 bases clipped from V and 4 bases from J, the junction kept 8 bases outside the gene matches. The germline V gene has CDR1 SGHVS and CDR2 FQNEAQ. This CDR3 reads CASSQLGTGVNQPQHF. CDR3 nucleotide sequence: TGTGCCAGCAGCCAGCTTGGGACAGGGGTTAATCAGCCCCAGCATTTT.

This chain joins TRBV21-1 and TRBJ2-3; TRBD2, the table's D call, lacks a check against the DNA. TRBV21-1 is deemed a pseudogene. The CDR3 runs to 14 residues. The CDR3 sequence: CAKAASESTDTQYF. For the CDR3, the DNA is TGTGCCAAAGCCGCTAGCGAGAGCACAGATACGCAGTATTTT.

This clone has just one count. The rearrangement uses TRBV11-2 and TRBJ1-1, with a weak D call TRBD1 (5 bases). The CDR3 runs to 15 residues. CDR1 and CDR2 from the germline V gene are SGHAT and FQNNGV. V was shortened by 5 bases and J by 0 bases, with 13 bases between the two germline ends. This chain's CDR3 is CASSPGILMNTEAFF. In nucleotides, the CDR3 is TGTGCCAGCAGCCCAGGGATACTCATGAACACTGAAGCTTTCTTT. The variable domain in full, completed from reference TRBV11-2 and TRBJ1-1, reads EAGVAQSPRYKIIEKRQSVAFWCNPISGHATLYWYQQILGQGPKLLIQFQNNGVVDDSQLPKDRFSAERLKGVDSTLKIQPAKLEDSAVYLCASSPGILMNTEAFFGQGTRLTVV.

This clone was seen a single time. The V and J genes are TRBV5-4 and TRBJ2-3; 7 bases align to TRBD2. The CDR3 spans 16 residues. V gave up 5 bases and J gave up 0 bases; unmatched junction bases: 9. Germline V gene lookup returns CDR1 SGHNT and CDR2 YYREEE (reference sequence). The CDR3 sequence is CASSQGWGGSTDTQYF. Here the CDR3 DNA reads TGTGCCAGCAGTCAAGGATGGGGGGGGAGCACAGATACGCAGTATTTT.

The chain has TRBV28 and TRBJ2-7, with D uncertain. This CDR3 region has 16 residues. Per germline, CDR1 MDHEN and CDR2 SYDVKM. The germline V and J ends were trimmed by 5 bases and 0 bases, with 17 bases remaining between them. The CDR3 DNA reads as TGTGCCAGCAGTCCTTCAGCAGCAGGTCACTCCTACGAGCAGTACTTC. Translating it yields CASSPSAAGHSYEQYF.

The CDR3 DNA is TGTGCCAGCAGCGGACAGGGGAGGAGTGGAAACACCATATATTTT. Its translation: CASSGQGRSGNTIYF. This chain connects TRBV2 to TRBJ1-3, with TRBD1 identical over 9 bases. The CDR3 length is 15 residues. J lost 3 bases, V lost 6 bases, and 6 bases had no gene match. CDR1 and CDR2 from the germline V gene are SNHLY and FYNNEI.

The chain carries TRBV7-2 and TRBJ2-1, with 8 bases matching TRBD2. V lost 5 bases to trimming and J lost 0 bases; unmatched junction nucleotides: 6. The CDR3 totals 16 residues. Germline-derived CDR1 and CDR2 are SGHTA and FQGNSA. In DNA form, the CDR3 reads TGTGCCAGCAGCCCCTGGCGGGGGGTCTCCTACAATGAGCAGTTCTTC. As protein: CASSPWRGVSYNEQFF.

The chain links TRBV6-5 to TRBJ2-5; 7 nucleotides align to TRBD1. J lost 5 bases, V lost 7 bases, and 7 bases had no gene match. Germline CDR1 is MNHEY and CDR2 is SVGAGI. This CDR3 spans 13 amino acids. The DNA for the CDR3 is TGTGCCAGCATTAGACAGGGTTTCGAGACCCAGTACTTC. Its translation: CASIRQGFETQYF.

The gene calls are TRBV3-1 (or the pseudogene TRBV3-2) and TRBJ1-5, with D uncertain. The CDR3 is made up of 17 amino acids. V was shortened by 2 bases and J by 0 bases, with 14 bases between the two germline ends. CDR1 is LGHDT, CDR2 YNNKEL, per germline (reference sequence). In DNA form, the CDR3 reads TGTGCCAGCAGCCAAAGCACCCATCGACTTAGCAATCAGCCCCAGCATTTT. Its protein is CASSQSTHRLSNQPQHF.

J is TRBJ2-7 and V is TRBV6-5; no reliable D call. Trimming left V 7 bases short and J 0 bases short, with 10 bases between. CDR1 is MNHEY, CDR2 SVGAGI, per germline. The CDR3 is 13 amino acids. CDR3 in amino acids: CASKDSSSYEQYF. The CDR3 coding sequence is TGTGCCAGCAAAGACTCGAGCTCCTACGAGCAGTACTTC.

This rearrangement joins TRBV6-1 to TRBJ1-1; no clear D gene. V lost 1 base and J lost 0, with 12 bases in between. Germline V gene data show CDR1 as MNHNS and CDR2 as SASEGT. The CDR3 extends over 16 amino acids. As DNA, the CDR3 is TGTGCCAGCAGTGAAGGGTTGCGGCTGATGAACACTGAAGCTTTCTTT. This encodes CASSEGLRLMNTEAFF.

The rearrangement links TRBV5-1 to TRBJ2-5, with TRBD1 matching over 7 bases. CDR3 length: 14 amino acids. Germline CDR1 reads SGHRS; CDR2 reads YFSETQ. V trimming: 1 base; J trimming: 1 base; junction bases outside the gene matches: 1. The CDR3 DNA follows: TGCGCCAGCAGCTTGTCAGGGGGCCAAGAGACCCAGTACTTC. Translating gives CASSLSGGQETQYF.